This T cell receptor (beta chain) stems from a study of blood T cell repertoires in COVID-19. As for the study in general: The analysed material was cDNA or gDNA that came from T cells, B-cell-depleted T cells, or PBMCs.

Those who participated ranged in age from roughly 18 to 90 years and resided in under 25 US areas. Symptom resolution, clearance, or two negative PCRs marked donors in Cohort 3 as recovered. From germline, CDR1 is MNHEY and CDR2 SVGAGI. The CDR3 totals 13 residues. V lost 8 bases and J 7 bases, leaving 17 bases between the germline ends. In the original processing: Amplification of reference gene primers provided the estimated nucleated cell counts. This table comes from immunoSEQ multiplex PCR, and its TCRdb copy is limited to in-frame clones, with some not included. V and J calls and clone size follow that table, whereas D and trimming were derived from the DNA. The top ten hold under 2.5% of the sample, which has roughly 250,000 clones, approximately 90% seen once.

Sequenced input: PBMCs or T cells enriched from blood (not recorded which). This receptor was taken from a young woman who had recovered from COVID-19. The chain joins TRBV6-5 to TRBJ2-5; D perhaps matches TRBD1 (5 bases). Here the CDR3 reads CASGVPWQGTQYF. CDR3 DNA: TGTGCCAGCGGGGTCCCCTGGCAGGGGACCCAGTACTTC.